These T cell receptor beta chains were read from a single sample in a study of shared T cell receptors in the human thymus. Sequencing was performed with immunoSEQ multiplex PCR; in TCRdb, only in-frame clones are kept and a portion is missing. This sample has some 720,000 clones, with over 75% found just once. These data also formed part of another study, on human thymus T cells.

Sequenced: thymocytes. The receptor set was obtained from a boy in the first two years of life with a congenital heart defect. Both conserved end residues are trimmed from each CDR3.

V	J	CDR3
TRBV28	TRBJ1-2	ASSSRLTQGGHGYT
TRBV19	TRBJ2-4	ATLERAFTKNIQY
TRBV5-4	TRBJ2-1	ASSLARSAYNEQF
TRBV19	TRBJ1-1	ASSQTQGTEAF
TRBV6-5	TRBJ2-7	ASSYVHHAYEQY
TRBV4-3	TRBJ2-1	ASSPGTSGINEQF
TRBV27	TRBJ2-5	ASSGWGQGYQETQY
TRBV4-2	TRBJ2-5	ASSQDLREGRETQY
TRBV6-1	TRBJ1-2	ASSEGVRFNYGYT
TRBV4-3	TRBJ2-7	ASSQGAHDLYEQY
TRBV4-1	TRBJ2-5	ASSSRQGRSRAQY
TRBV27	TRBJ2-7	ASPPSYEQY
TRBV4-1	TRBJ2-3	ASSQVLTDTQY
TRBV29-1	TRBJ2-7	SVAGGGREQY
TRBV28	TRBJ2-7	ASVGFRGIAGEVGGVLYEQY
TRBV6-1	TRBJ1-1	ASSEAGHTEAF
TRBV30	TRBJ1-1	AWGPQGSTEAF
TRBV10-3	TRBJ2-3	AISERELADCTDTQY
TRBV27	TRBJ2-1	ASSFSGTVYNEQF
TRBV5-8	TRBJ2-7	ASSRRTYTTYEQY
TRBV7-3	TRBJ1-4	ASSANRVRNEKLF
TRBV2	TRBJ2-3	ASKIRGTQY
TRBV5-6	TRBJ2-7	ASSLVGTGAKEQY
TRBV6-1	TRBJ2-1	ASTETGSNEQF
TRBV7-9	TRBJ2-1	ASSPRWRDEQF
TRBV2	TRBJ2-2	ASSSAAGDSTGELF
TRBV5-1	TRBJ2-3	ASSCGQGVPPDTQY
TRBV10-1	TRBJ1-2	ANLRGGDYGYT
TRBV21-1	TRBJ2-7	ASSKDGRVLPHEQY
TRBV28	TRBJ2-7	ASSPPQGEGYEQY
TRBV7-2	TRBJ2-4	ASSLEASGLGLSKNIQY
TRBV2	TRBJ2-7	ASSGQSSSSYEQY
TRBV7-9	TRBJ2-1	ASSRWTSTANEQF
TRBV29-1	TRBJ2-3	SVEGGSGSTDTQY
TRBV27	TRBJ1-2	ASSLSAGLSFDGYT
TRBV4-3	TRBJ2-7	ASSQAGLGHYEQY
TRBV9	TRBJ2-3	ASAPLPARDTQY
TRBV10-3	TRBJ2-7	AISESTRRESPWSYEQY
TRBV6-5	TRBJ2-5	ASSYGAGRETQY
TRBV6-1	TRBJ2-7	ASSATTGFTYEQY
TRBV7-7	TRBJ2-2	ASSLTGPSGELF
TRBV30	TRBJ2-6	AWSVRWPSGANVLT
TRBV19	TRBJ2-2	ASSIDASGRGGNTGELF
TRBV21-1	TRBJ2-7	ASSSVAGLAGEQY
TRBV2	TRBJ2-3	ASSEAGRESPDTQY
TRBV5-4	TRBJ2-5	ASSSSVGNQETQY
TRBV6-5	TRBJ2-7	ASSLAGEAEQY
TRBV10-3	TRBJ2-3	AQADSMVDTQDTQY
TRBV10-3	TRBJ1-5	AISPRTGGPGNQPQH
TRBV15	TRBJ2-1	ATSRGRGLAGAGCVEQF
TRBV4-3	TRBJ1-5	ASSQGPQTHNQPQH
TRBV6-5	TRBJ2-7	AATGGGYEQY
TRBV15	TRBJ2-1	ATSRDLALRGF